A single sample is the source of the 20 T cell receptor beta chains below, sequenced in a study of blood T cell repertoires in COVID-19. The assay was immunoSEQ multiplex PCR, and TCRdb's table has in-frame clones only and misses some. The sample contains 90,000 to 150,000 clones, 80% to 90% of which appear only once. The sample was peripheral blood. Receptor source: a human donor in a cohort sampled during active COVID-19.

The chain uses TRBV7-9 and TRBJ1-4; possible D gene TRBD1, 5 bases. The CDR3 length is 15 residues. V lost 0 bases and J lost 5, with 10 bases in between. Per germline, CDR1 SEHNR and CDR2 FQNEAQ (reference sequence). CDR3 protein: CASSLAQESNEKLFF. CDR3 in DNA: TGTGCCAGCAGCTTAGCACAGGAATCGAATGAAAAACTGTTTTTT.

The rearrangement joins TRBV28 to TRBJ2-7; 9 bases fit TRBD1. CDR3 size: 14 residues. Germline CDR1 reads MDHEN; CDR2 reads SYDVKM. The ends lost 5 bases at V and 6 bases at J; junction bases unmatched: 8. CDR3 coding DNA: TGTGCCAGCAGTCGCACGGACAGGGGCGGCGAGCAGTACTTC. Amino acids: CASSRTDRGGEQYF.

The chain employs TRBV5-6 and TRBJ2-1; TRBD2 aligns across 14 bases. CDR3 length: 16 residues. The J segment lost 9 bases and the V segment lost 0 bases, leaving 5 bases of the junction unmatched. Germline CDR1 reads SGHDT; CDR2 reads YYEEEE. CDR3 loop: CASSLVGTSGSLEQFF. DNA of the CDR3: TGTGCCAGCAGCTTGGTAGGGACTAGCGGGAGTCTTGAGCAGTTCTTC.

V gene TRBV9 combines with J gene TRBJ2-2, with 11 bases aligning to TRBD1. The CDR3 consists of 16 residues. Germline trimming cut 3 bases from V and 5 bases from J; bases unmatched to any gene: 6. Germline CDR1 is SGDLS and CDR2 is YYNGEE. The DNA for the CDR3 is TGTGCCAGCAGCGGAAGGACAGGGGGCGAAACCGGGGAGCTGTTTTTT. Its protein is CASSGRTGGETGELFF.

This chain uses TRBV7-6 with TRBJ1-1; D gene unclear. This CDR3 has 17 residues. V shed 0 bases and J shed 0 bases, with 14 bases lying between them. Germline lookup yields CDR1 SGHVS and CDR2 FNYEAQ. CDR3 amino acids: CASSLAETNRLNTEAFF. In nucleotides, the CDR3 is TGTGCCAGCAGCTTAGCGGAGACTAATCGTTTGAACACTGAAGCTTTCTTT.

This chain connects TRBV7-8 to TRBJ1-5; D possibly corresponds to TRBD1 (6 bases). V was trimmed by 3 bases and J by 7 bases, leaving 10 bases between them. Germline V gives CDR1 SGHVS, CDR2 FQNEAQ. The CDR3 runs 13 residues. CDR3 region: CASSFGGWQPQHF. CDR3 in DNA: TGTGCCAGCAGCTTTGGGGGCTGGCAGCCCCAGCATTTT.

The chain is built from TRBV28 and TRBJ1-1, with D perhaps matching TRBD1 (5 bases). The CDR3 contains 13 residues. CDR1 is MDHEN, CDR2 SYDVKM, per germline. The germline V and J ends were trimmed by 7 bases and 2 bases, with 11 bases remaining between them. The CDR3 DNA follows: TGTGCCAGCATCCGGGGGGGAAACACTGAAGCTTTCTTT. Residues: CASIRGGNTEAFF.

The CDR3 here is CATSENTYEQYF. The CDR3 DNA reads TGTGCCACCAGTGAAAATACCTACGAGCAGTACTTC. This chain connects TRBV24-1 to TRBJ2-7; D gene ambiguous. V shed 4 bases and J shed 2 bases, with 5 bases lying between them. CDR3 length: 12 residues. The germline CDR1 and CDR2 sequences are KGHDR and SFDVKD.

As for this clone: A read error may account for a junction end that differs from germline. The chain is built from TRBV7-3 and TRBJ2-2; TRBD1 might be the D (5 bases). Germline V gene sequence: CDR1 SGHTA, CDR2 FQGTGA. The CDR3 extends over 13 amino acids. This chain's CDR3 is CASTPGNSGELFF. In DNA form, the CDR3 reads TGTGCCAGCACCCCAGGGAACTCCGGGGAGCTGTTTTTT.

The gene calls are TRBV6-5 and TRBJ2-7, with TRBD2 as a possible D gene (6 bases). The germline V and J ends were trimmed by 2 bases and 1 base, with 12 bases remaining between them. Germline CDR1 reads MNHEY; CDR2 reads SVGAGI. The CDR3 is 15 residues long. CDR3 in DNA: TGTGCCAGCAGTTACACGGGAGTGAATTCCTACGAGCAGTACTTC. Amino acid sequence: CASSYTGVNSYEQYF.

The rearrangement uses TRBV7-2 and TRBJ1-6; TRBD1 matches at 7 bases. This CDR3 has 13 residues. V lost 8 bases to trimming and J lost 9 bases; unmatched junction nucleotides: 7. CDR1 and CDR2 (germline): SGHTA, FQGNSA. The CDR3 loop is CASRTGEGSPLHF. The DNA for the CDR3 is TGTGCCAGCCGAACAGGGGAAGGTTCACCCCTCCACTTT.

This clone was seen a single time. The rearrangement uses TRBV28 and TRBJ1-2; weak D call: TRBD1 (5 bases). The CDR3 runs to 15 residues. Germline CDR1 and CDR2: MDHEN and SYDVKM. V was shortened by 5 bases and J by 8 bases, with 21 bases between the two germline ends. The CDR3: CASSRGGLVSGGYTF. CDR3 DNA sequence: TGTGCCAGCAGTCGCGGGGGACTCGTTAGTGGAGGCTACACCTTC.

This chain connects TRBV19 to TRBJ1-1, with a tentative D call TRBD1 (6 bases). Trimming cost V 7 bases and J 8 bases, with 11 bases left between them. This CDR3 has 11 amino acids. Germline CDR1 reads LNHDA; CDR2 reads SQIVND (reference sequence). CDR3 loop: CASTRTAEAFF. CDR3 DNA: TGTGCCAGTACCCGGACAGCCGAAGCTTTCTTT.

This clone has only one observation. The rearrangement links TRBV4-1 to TRBJ1-1; 7 positions agree with TRBD1. The CDR3 is 18 amino acids. The V gene end was trimmed by 1 base and the J gene end by 0 bases; junction bases not matched to a gene: 11. Germline CDR1 MGHRA, CDR2 YSYEKL. The CDR3 DNA reads TGCGCCAGCAGCCAAGCCCCGACAGGGCTCACAATGAACACTGAAGCTTTCTTT. This encodes CASSQAPTGLTMNTEAFF.

V is TRBV9 and J is TRBJ2-1; D might be TRBD2 (7 bases). The V gene's germline CDR1 is SGDLS and CDR2 YYNGEE. The germline V and J ends were trimmed by 3 bases and 2 bases, with 18 bases remaining between them. The CDR3 extends over 17 amino acids. DNA of the CDR3: TGTGCCAGCAGCGCAAGCCCTACGGGGGGCCCCTACAATGAGCAGTTCTTC. Translating it yields CASSASPTGGPYNEQFF.

This chain joins TRBV6-1 and TRBJ2-7, with D maybe TRBD1 (5 bases). This CDR3 has 16 amino acids. Trimming shortened V by 2 bases and J by 3 bases, and 17 bases separated the two germline ends. Germline assignment: CDR1 MNHNS and CDR2 SASEGT. The CDR3 loop reads CASSEIRTPDFYEQYF. The DNA for the CDR3 is TGTGCCAGCAGTGAAATCCGGACACCTGACTTCTACGAGCAGTACTTC.

This clone occurred a few times. The genes are TRBV6-5 and TRBJ2-1; 7 nucleotides agree with TRBD2. CDR3 length: 15 residues. Looked up from germline, CDR1 is MNHEY and CDR2 is SVGAGI. Losses at the gene ends were 4 bases for V and 7 bases for J; bases not matched to a gene: 10. CDR3 in DNA: TGTGCCAGCAGTTCCGGACTAACGGGGGGTAATGAGCAGTTCTTC. This encodes CASSSGLTGGNEQFF.

This clone was detected only a few times. This chain connects TRBV18 to TRBJ2-7, with 11 bases identical to TRBD2. Trimming took 6 bases from V and 7 from J; bases not matched to a gene: 8. CDR1 is KGHSH, CDR2 LQKENI, per germline. The CDR3 contains 14 residues. This CDR3 is CASSQGLAEGEQYF. The CDR3 nucleotides are TGTGCCAGCTCCCAGGGACTAGCGGAGGGAGAGCAGTACTTC.

This clone was picked up a small number of times. The gene calls are TRBV5-1 and TRBJ2-2; D is undetermined. V was trimmed by 0 bases and J by 3 bases, leaving 12 bases between them. This CDR3 has 16 residues. Germline CDR1 is SGHRS and CDR2 is YFSETQ. Here the CDR3 DNA reads TGCGCCAGCAGCTTGGAAGGTCGGGTGGACACCGGGGAGCTGTTTTTT. Amino acid sequence: CASSLEGRVDTGELFF.

The chain recombines TRBV7-6 with TRBJ2-1, with unresolved D. Germline values: CDR1 SGHVS, CDR2 FNYEAQ. V was cut by 6 bases and J by 4 bases, with 13 bases left in between. The CDR3 sequence is 14 residues long. CDR3 in DNA: TGTGCCAGCAGTAGCAGACGTCAGTACAATGAGCAGTTCTTC. Its translation is CASSSRRQYNEQFF. The variable domain in full, completed from reference TRBV7-6 and TRBJ2-1, reads GAGVSQSPRYKVTKRGQDVALRCDPISGHVSLYWYRQALGQGPEFLTYFNYEAQQDKSGLPNDRFSAERPEGSISTLTIQRTEQRDSAMYRCASSSRRQYNEQFFGPGTRLTVL.